A single sample is the source of the 32 T cell receptor beta chains below, sequenced in a study of metastatic and nonmetastatic thyroid tumors. All patients were treatment-naive before thyroid surgery. Through MiXCR, TCRdb re-clonotyped the PCR reads. The data contain around 20,000 clones, 28% of them singletons. Sequences were obtained from tumor tissue. The receptors stem from a female donor with papillary thyroid cancer or a benign thyroid nodule (not recorded which). Some clones in this sample may be carry-over from other donors' samples.

The sample holds a few counts of this clone. Given a much more abundant clone one base away, this may be a read error. The gene calls are TRBV28 and TRBJ2-1; 7 bases fit TRBD1. The germline V gene has CDR1 MDHEN and CDR2 SYDVKM. The CDR3 is made up of 13 amino acids. With 10 bases clipped from V and 9 bases from J, the junction kept 12 bases outside the gene matches. In DNA, the CDR3 is TGTGCCATCGCGTGGGACAGACGCTCTGAGCAGTTCTTC. Amino acid sequence: CAIAWDRRSEQFF.

This clone was seen a few times. The CDR3 DNA is TGTGCCAGCAGTCAACTACCGCTTTTCCACCCATATGGCTACACCTTC. Amino acid sequence: CASSQLPLFHPYGYTF. V usage is TRBV27 and J usage is TRBJ1-2; D remains unclear. The germline V gene has CDR1 MNHEY and CDR2 SMNVEV (reference sequence). The CDR3 sequence is 16 residues long. Trimming removed 5 bases at V and 5 bases at J, with 21 bases between.

This clone was recorded many times. V is TRBV19 and J is TRBJ1-5, with D unclear. Between the trimmed V and J ends, which lost 6 bases and 9 bases, there was a span of 21 bases. Germline V gene lookup returns CDR1 LNHDA and CDR2 SQIVND (reference sequence). The CDR3 extends over 15 amino acids. CDR3 region: CASSHDHGSIRPQHF. The CDR3 bases are TGTGCCAGTAGCCACGACCATGGTTCGATTAGGCCCCAGCATTTT.

By share of the sample, this clone is medium-sized. This sequence joins TRBV25-1 and TRBJ2-1, with 7 bases fitting TRBD2. This CDR3 contains 13 residues. Trimming took 8 bases from V and 2 from J; bases not matched to a gene: 3. Germline V CDR1 and CDR2: MGHDK, SYGVNS. The CDR3 loop reads CASASGTYNEQFF. The CDR3 region has the DNA TGTGCCAGCGCTAGCGGCACCTACAATGAGCAGTTCTTC.

The chain carries TRBV20-1 and TRBJ2-7; TRBD2 might be the D (5 bases). V was clipped by 2 bases and J by 0 bases, with 17 bases between them. The CDR3 is 16 amino acids. Germline-derived CDR1 and CDR2 are DFQATT and SNEGSKA (reference sequence). CDR3 protein: CSARLTIVRASYEQYF. CDR3 sequence (DNA): TGCAGTGCTAGACTAACTATCGTGAGGGCCTCCTACGAGCAGTACTTC.

The rearrangement uses TRBV20-1 and TRBJ2-1, with 12 positions matching TRBD2. CDR3 length: 15 residues. Per germline, CDR1 DFQATT and CDR2 SNEGSKA (reference sequence). The ends lost 6 bases at V and 8 bases at J; junction bases unmatched: 11. CDR3 loop: CSAQPGTSGRDEQFF. The CDR3 DNA follows: TGCAGTGCACAGCCCGGGACTAGCGGGCGGGATGAGCAGTTCTTC.

At least ten counts were recorded for this clone. V usage is TRBV20-1 and J usage is TRBJ2-7; D not certain. The V and J ends lost 0 bases and 3 bases respectively, with 6 bases between them. Germline V CDR1 and CDR2: DFQATT, SNEGSKA (reference sequence). The CDR3 loop spans 12 amino acids. Here the CDR3 reads CSAREGFYEQYF. CDR3 nucleotide sequence: TGCAGTGCTAGAGAGGGTTTCTACGAGCAGTACTTC.

This clone turned up a few times. CDR3 sequence (DNA): TGTGCCAGCAGTTACTCGAATCTGGGGCAGAGCACCGGGGAGCTGTTTTTT. Amino acid sequence: CASSYSNLGQSTGELFF. The chain couples TRBV6-5 to TRBJ2-2; D is possibly TRBD1 (5 bases). The CDR3 is 17 residues long. Trimming left V 0 bases short and J 4 bases short, with 15 bases between. Germline-derived CDR1 and CDR2 are MNHEY and SVGAGI.

The table lists this clone with a few counts. J is TRBJ2-1 and V is TRBV6-2 or TRBV6-3; D possibly corresponds to TRBD2 (6 bases). V was clipped by 2 bases and J by 6 bases, with 17 bases between them. Germline V CDR1 and CDR2: MNHEY, SVGEGT. CDR3 length: 16 residues. The CDR3 nucleotides are TGTGCCAGCAGTTACAACTGGCGGGACCGGTCCAATGAGCAGTTCTTC. Translating gives CASSYNWRDRSNEQFF.

The chain has TRBV20-1 and TRBJ2-7; D ambiguous. Deletions cut 1 base from V and 2 bases from J, with 12 bases between. The CDR3 has 14 amino acids. Germline V gene sequence: CDR1 DFQATT, CDR2 SNEGSKA (reference sequence). CDR3 coding DNA: TGCAGTGCTAGAGGGGTCGGCAGCACCTACGAGCAGTACGTC. Translated: CSARGVGSTYEQYV.

This clone came up many times. A read error may produce the germline difference seen at one junction end. V and J are TRBV5-1 and TRBJ2-1, with 13 bases matching TRBD2. Germline-derived CDR1 and CDR2 are SGHRS and YFSETQ. CDR3 length equals 16 residues. The CDR3 reads CTSSSEPGLAGKKQFF. CDR3 sequence (DNA): TGCACCAGCAGCTCCGAGCCGGGACTAGCGGGAAAAAAGCAGTTCTTC.

The chain joins TRBV5-1 to TRBJ2-3; perhaps TRBD2 as D (5 bases). The CDR3 runs to 14 residues. Trimming pared 0 bases from V and 8 bases from J, leaving 13 bases between. Germline lookup yields CDR1 SGHRS and CDR2 YFSETQ. The DNA of the CDR3 is TGCGCCAGCAGCTTGGAGTGGCAAGAGGGTACGCAGTATTTT. It encodes CASSLEWQEGTQYF.

V and J are TRBV5-8 and TRBJ2-1; possibly TRBD1 for D (5 bases). Trimming cost V 3 bases and J 0 bases, with 13 bases left between them. CDR3 length: 16 residues. Per the germline V gene, CDR1 is SGHTS and CDR2 is YDEGEE. CDR3 protein: CASSSETASSYNEQFF. Written as DNA, the CDR3 is TGTGCCAGCAGCTCCGAGACAGCTTCCTCCTACAATGAGCAGTTCTTC.

This chain uses TRBV13 with TRBJ2-7; D is perhaps TRBD2 (6 bases). CDR1 is PRHDT and CDR2 is FYEKMQ in the germline V gene (reference sequence). V was cut by 6 bases and J by 5 bases, with 11 bases left in between. This CDR3 has 12 residues. The CDR3 spells CASRLGGDEQYF. The CDR3 DNA sequence: TGTGCCAGCAGGCTCGGCGGGGACGAGCAGTACTTC.

This clone appeared many times. The chain is built from TRBV20-1 and TRBJ2-2; D tentatively reads TRBD1 or TRBD2 (7 bases each). Between the trimmed V and J ends, which lost 6 bases and 7 bases, there was a span of 12 bases. CDR1 DFQATT and CDR2 SNEGSKA come from the germline V gene (reference sequence). The CDR3 covers 12 residues. CDR3 nucleotides: TGCAGTGCGGGAGGGGGCAGCGGGGAGCTGTTTTTT. This translates into CSAGGGSGELFF.

V and J are TRBV6-2 or TRBV6-3 and TRBJ2-7; D may correspond to TRBD1 or TRBD2 (5 bases each). Germline V gene lookup returns CDR1 MNHEY and CDR2 SVGEGT. The CDR3 has 14 residues. The V gene lost 7 bases and the J gene lost 2 bases, with 15 bases spanning the gap. CDR3 nucleotide sequence: TGTGCCAGCAAACTAGACAGCCTCACCTACGAGCAGTACTTC. As protein: CASKLDSLTYEQYF.

This clone came up many times. V and J are TRBV7-3 and TRBJ2-1; TRBD2 is a possible D gene (6 bases). Germline CDR1 is SGHTA and CDR2 is FQGTGA. The CDR3 has 14 residues. V shed 1 base and J shed 6 bases, with 10 bases lying between them. The CDR3 coding sequence is TGTGCCAGCAGCTTAAGCCCCGGGAGCAATGAGCAGTTCTTC. This sequence encodes CASSLSPGSNEQFF.

The gene calls are TRBV9 and TRBJ2-7; D unclear. Trimming took 0 bases from V and 0 from J, leaving 4 bases between them. From germline, CDR1 is SGDLS and CDR2 YYNGEE. This CDR3 contains 13 residues. CDR3 in amino acids: CASSVAPSYEQYF. DNA of the CDR3: TGTGCCAGCAGCGTAGCCCCCTCCTACGAGCAGTACTTC.

A note on this clone: A junction end diverges from the germline sequence, so it may reflect a read error. The chain couples TRBV28 to TRBJ1-2, with TRBD1 as a possible D gene (6 bases). Per germline, CDR1 MDHEN and CDR2 SYDVKM. The CDR3 runs to 15 residues. CDR3 sequence (DNA): TGTGCCAGCATTTTTAGGGGATACGGGGGCTATCGCTACACCTTC. Protein product: CASIFRGYGGYRYTF.

This sequence joins TRBV3-1 and TRBJ1-1, with 7 nucleotides matching TRBD1. Trimming removed 3 bases from V and 6 bases from J; junction bases left unmatched: 1. The CDR3 totals 12 residues. Looked up from germline, CDR1 is LGHDT and CDR2 is YNNKEL (reference sequence). CDR3 in DNA: TGTGCCAGCAGCCACGGGACAGCTGAAGCTTTCTTT. Translating it yields CASSHGTAEAFF.

Concerning this clone itself: One end of the junction is discordant with germline, which a read error may explain. The V gene is TRBV30, the J gene TRBJ1-1; tentatively, D is TRBD1 (5 bases). The CDR3 is made up of 12 amino acids. Per the germline V gene, CDR1 is GTSNPN and CDR2 is SVGIG (reference sequence). CDR3 sequence: CSWERGGTEAFF. CDR3 sequence (DNA): TGTTCCTGGGAAAGGGGAGGGACTGAAGCTTTCTTT.

V and J are TRBV28 and TRBJ2-7; D is ambiguous. TRBJ2-5 matches the DNA end more closely, so the J call is doubtful. The CDR3 is 13 amino acids. The germline gives CDR1 MDHEN, CDR2 SYDVKM. The CDR3 loop reads CASSLLSQETQYF. CDR3 in DNA: TGTGCCAGCAGTTTACTCAGCCAAGAGACCCAGTACTTC.

At least ten counts were recorded for this clone. The rearrangement uses TRBV28 and TRBJ1-2, with 11 bases that match TRBD1. V was pared by 3 bases and J by 8 bases, with 14 bases of the junction left unmatched. CDR1 and CDR2 from the germline V gene are MDHEN and SYDVKM. There are 17 residues in the CDR3. CDR3 region: CASSFGISGTGGGGYTF. The CDR3 coding sequence is TGTGCCAGCAGTTTCGGCATCTCCGGGACAGGGGGTGGGGGCTACACCTTC.

This clone was seen ten or more times. V and J are TRBV29-1 and TRBJ1-2; D unresolved. V shed 4 bases and J shed 5 bases, with 17 bases lying between them. The CDR3 covers 14 residues. Germline V gives CDR1 SQVTM, CDR2 ANQGSEA. The CDR3 DNA follows: TGCAGCGTTGGGGCCAGCTCCCGGGATTATGGCTACACCTTC. Protein: CSVGASSRDYGYTF.

This clone has ten or more counts. A much larger clone lies one base from this, so it may be a read error. The V and J genes are TRBV27 and TRBJ2-7, with unresolved D. Looked up from germline, CDR1 is MNHEY and CDR2 is SMNVEV (reference sequence). This CDR3 contains 13 residues. CDR3 amino acids: CASSSRLAYGQYF. CDR3 nucleotide sequence: TGTGCCAGCAGTTCTAGACTGGCCTACGGGCAGTACTTC.

Note on this clone: A much larger clone sits a single nucleotide away, making a read error possible. A read error is likely, as this CDR3 ends without the conserved phenylalanine or tryptophan. The limits of the CDR3 on the DNA are not certain, so only TCRdb's listed CDR3 is given. Other DNA sequences in the sample encode the same CDR3. This chain joins TRBV7-2 and TRBJ1-3. The CDR3 has 10 amino acids, counting both end residues. Germline CDR1 reads SGHTA; CDR2 reads FQGNSA. CDR3 protein: CASSFHPTIR.

This clone was found a few times. The chain carries TRBV12-3 or TRBV12-4 and TRBJ2-7, with D maybe TRBD2 (7 bases). The length of the CDR3 is 15 residues. V shed 8 bases and J shed 2 bases, with 19 bases lying between them. The CDR3 region is CASGLLGGGPYEQYF. The CDR3 nucleotides are TGTGCCAGCGGTCTCCTAGGGGGAGGGCCCTACGAGCAGTACTTC.

This clone was observed a few times. The chain carries TRBV5-1 and TRBJ2-1, with D perhaps given as TRBD1 or TRBD2 (5 bases each). Germline V gene lookup returns CDR1 SGHRS and CDR2 YFSETQ. Trimming removed 4 bases from V and 2 bases from J, with 19 bases in between. The CDR3 covers 17 residues. Written as DNA, the CDR3 is TGCGCCAGCAGCCCCCCAGGGTGGGAGAGCACCTACAATGAGCAGTTCTTC. Amino acid sequence: CASSPPGWESTYNEQFF. Full variable domain (missing parts from reference TRBV5-1 and TRBJ2-1): KAGVTQTPRYLIKTRGQQVTLSCSPISGHRSVSWYQQTPGQGLQFLFEYFSETQRNKGNFPGRFSGRQFSNSRSEMNVSTLELGDSALYLCASSPPGWESTYNEQFFGPGTRLTVL.

The V call is TRBV28, the J call TRBJ1-1; D is ambiguous. Trimming took off 6 bases at V and 0 bases at J, with 17 bases between the two ends. The CDR3 covers 16 residues. Per germline, CDR1 MDHEN and CDR2 SYDVKM. The CDR3 here is CASSSLGIGVNTEAFF. The CDR3 DNA reads as TGTGCCAGCAGCTCCCTCGGGATTGGGGTGAACACTGAAGCTTTCTTT.

This clone was seen a handful of times. The chain employs TRBV28 and TRBJ1-2; D uncertain. CDR1 and CDR2 from the germline V gene are MDHEN and SYDVKM. The CDR3 length is 13 residues. Trimming pared 6 bases from V and 4 bases from J, leaving 12 bases between. CDR3 in amino acids: CASSPGSLYGYTF. The CDR3 DNA follows: TGTGCCAGCAGCCCAGGTTCCCTCTATGGCTACACCTTC.

In this sample, this clone turned up many times. The V gene is TRBV20-1, the J gene TRBJ1-1, with 7 bases matching TRBD1. The CDR3 has 10 amino acids. Trimming cost V 4 bases and J 10 bases; bases outside gene matches: 3. Germline V gene sequence: CDR1 DFQATT, CDR2 SNEGSKA (reference sequence). The CDR3 reads CSAKTGRAFF. For the CDR3, the DNA is TGCAGTGCTAAGACAGGGAGAGCTTTCTTT.

The rearrangement joins TRBV27 to TRBJ1-2; maybe TRBD1 (5 bases). V was shortened by 0 bases and J by 4 bases, with 9 bases between the two germline ends. The germline CDR1 and CDR2 sequences are MNHEY and SMNVEV (reference sequence). This CDR3 is 14 amino acids long. The CDR3 region has the DNA TGTGCCAGCAGTTTATCGCCAGGGAGCTATGGCTACACCTTC. Protein sequence: CASSLSPGSYGYTF.